The sequence of this T cell receptor (beta chain) was determined in a study of cytotoxic CD8 clonotypes in ibrutinib-treated CLL. As input for TCR beta libraries, around 2 micrograms of genomic DNA came from cryopreserved PBMCs. Target depth was 1 in 200,000 to 1 in 1 million T cells, about 10x per clonotype. The repertoire was sequenced with immunoSEQ multiplex PCR; TCRdb's copy has only in-frame clones and lacks some. The table lists over 14,000 clones, around 67% of them singletons. CDR1 and CDR2 from the germline V gene are MDHEN and SYDVKM. The V end was cut by 5 bases, the J end by 3 bases, with 11 bases between. This CDR3 spans 13 amino acids.

This TCR was sampled from a human donor with chronic lymphocytic leukemia. Specimen: PBMCs, collected before ibrutinib treatment. The rearrangement joins TRBV28 to TRBJ2-7; no firm D call. The CDR3 sequence is CASSPPAFYEQYF. CDR3 coding DNA: TGTGCCAGCAGTCCCCCGGCGTTCTACGAGCAGTACTTC.